This T cell receptor beta chain emerged from a study of T cell responses to AZD1222 COVID-19 vaccine. As to this clone: The antigen is undetermined.

Produced via immunoSEQ multiplex PCR; TCRdb's table is partial and in-frame only. The data show over 200,000 clones, with about 94% seen just once and about 1.5% held by the top ten. The CDR3 has 15 residues. V lost 5 bases, J lost 4 bases, and 7 bases stayed unmatched. Germline V gene data show CDR1 as MNHEY and CDR2 as SVGEGT. Study-wide results and limits: Donors, mostly white British, included more females; clonal diversity was possibly underestimated. Reportedly, nearly half the spike-specific TCRs target unmutated variant regions. The repertoires were collected only after the peak T cell response.

The sequencing here drew on peripheral blood, taken 28 days after the second dose of the MenACWY control vaccine. This chain links TRBV6-2 or TRBV6-3 with TRBJ2-2; 7 nucleotides align to TRBD1. This sequence originates from an adult who received the MenACWY meningococcal vaccine as a control. CDR3 DNA: TGTGCCAGCAGTAAGGGGGACAGATCCACCGGGGAGCTGTTTTTT. It codes for CASSKGDRSTGELFF.